The clone carrying this T cell receptor beta chain was picked up a small number of times. The sample is drawn from a study of technical replicates of blood from four donors. Sequenced by immunoSEQ multiplex PCR; TCRdb stores in-frame clones only, minus some. This table holds about 88,000 clones, over 90% found once. This CDR3 contains 13 residues. Germline lookup yields CDR1 MNHNY and CDR2 SVGAGI (reference sequence). Deletions cut 4 bases from V and 6 bases from J, with 12 bases between. Sequencing input: T cells isolated from PBMCs. The chain joins TRBV6-6 to TRBJ1-2; a possible D gene is TRBD1 (6 bases). The TCR was taken from a human donor in good health. The CDR3 loop reads CASSLHRDDGYTF. The CDR3 region has the DNA TGTGCCAGCAGTTTACACAGGGATGATGGCTACACCTTC.